This note documents a single T cell receptor (beta chain) sequence. Its specificity is not known. Trimming cost V 7 bases and J 3 bases, with 12 bases left between them. The germline CDR1 and CDR2 sequences are SEHNR and FQNEAQ (reference sequence). This CDR3 contains 13 residues. Sequenced by immunoSEQ multiplex PCR; TCRdb stores in-frame clones only, minus some. The sample carries some 500,000 clones, 90% to 96% recorded once. The data were obtained in a study of shared clonotypes between healthy human individuals. General observations from the study: Naive subsets usually exceeded memory subsets in estimated richness. Naive CD4 clonotype sharing across a handful of donors was about 5%. The authors expected sequencing depth to affect clonotype sharing among donors.

This chain uses TRBV7-9 with TRBJ1-1; D call uncertain. Sequencing used naive CD4+ T cells sorted from blood. Subset indicated: CD45RA+ positively selected. The sequence came from a woman aged 25 to 45 in good health. The CDR3 DNA reads as TGTGCCAGCACCATCAGGACGGACACTGAAGCTTTCTTT. This encodes CASTIRTDTEAFF.